This entry lists 19 T cell receptor beta chains sequenced from one sample in a study of T-cell memory formation after mild COVID-19. A single record per CDR3 protein comes from TCRdb applying MiXCR to the 5' RACE reads. The sample lists 450,000 to 650,000 distinct CDR3 sequences, about 20% occurring once. Material for sequencing was PBMCs or a T cell subset sorted from them (not recorded which). These receptors were obtained from an adult woman who had mild COVID-19 (a few samples of this study predate the infection). Cell type and time point are not known.

The chain links TRBV12-3 or TRBV12-4 to TRBJ2-5, with TRBD2 identical over 8 bases. J lost 5 bases, V lost 7 bases, and 9 bases had no gene match. This CDR3 has 14 amino acids. CDR3 protein: CASIKAGVQETQYF. In DNA form, the CDR3 reads TGTGCCAGCATTAAAGCGGGGGTTCAGGAGACCCAGTACTTC.

The gene calls are TRBV7-9 and TRBJ2-7; D might be TRBD1 or TRBD2, each matching 5 bases. Germline loops: CDR1 SEHNR, CDR2 FQNEAQ (reference sequence). The CDR3 is made up of 15 amino acids. Trimming shortened V by 3 bases and J by 0 bases, and 12 bases separated the two germline ends. CDR3 protein: CASSFRDGYSYEQYF. CDR3 coding DNA: TGTGCCAGCAGCTTCAGGGACGGATACTCCTACGAGCAGTACTTC. The whole variable domain, filled in from reference TRBV7-9 and TRBJ2-7, reads DTGVSQNPRHKITKRGQNVTFRCDPISEHNRLYWYRQTLGQGPEFLTYFQNEAQLEKSRLLSDRFSAERPKGSFSTLEIQRTEQGDSAMYLCASSFRDGYSYEQYFGPGTRLTVT.

V is TRBV5-1 and J is TRBJ2-3; D gene ambiguous. The germline CDR1 and CDR2 sequences are SGHRS and YFSETQ. Deletions cut 0 bases from V and 5 bases from J, with 7 bases between. The CDR3 sequence is 13 residues long. In nucleotides, the CDR3 is TGCGCCAGCAGCTTGGGTCCCATAGATACGCAGTATTTT. It yields the protein CASSLGPIDTQYF.

This chain uses TRBV24-1 with TRBJ2-3, with D tentatively TRBD1 or TRBD2 (6 bases each). CDR1 and CDR2 from the germline V gene are KGHDR and SFDVKD. Trimming cost V 4 bases and J 2 bases, with 12 bases left between them. CDR3 length equals 15 residues. CDR3 protein: CATSDPGGFTDTQYF. DNA for the CDR3: TGTGCCACCAGTGACCCCGGGGGCTTCACAGATACGCAGTATTTT.

This clonotype was counted a few times. The chain joins TRBV7-8 to TRBJ2-5; 8 positions match TRBD2. Germline V gives CDR1 SGHVS, CDR2 FQNEAQ. CDR3 length: 16 residues. Losses at the gene ends were 5 bases for V and 4 bases for J; bases not matched to a gene: 12. Here the CDR3 DNA reads TGTGCCAGCAGCAAGGGACTAGTTGAGAGTTCAGAGACCCAGTACTTC. Its protein product is CASSKGLVESSETQYF.

The V gene is TRBV25-1, the J gene TRBJ2-1; D gene uncertain. The CDR3 covers 16 residues. Germline assignment: CDR1 MGHDK and CDR2 SYGVNS. V lost 0 bases, J lost 6 bases, and 15 bases lay in between. CDR3 DNA: TGTGCCAGCAGTGAATATGACTTCCGGGCCGTCAATGAGCAGTTCTTC. Its translation is CASSEYDFRAVNEQFF.

This chain joins TRBV5-1 and TRBJ2-7, with TRBD1 matching over 7 bases. The germline CDR1 and CDR2 sequences are SGHRS and YFSETQ. There are 14 residues in the CDR3. Trimming took 2 bases from V and 5 from J; bases not matched to a gene: 7. This CDR3 reads CASSFLTGSDEQYF. CDR3 DNA: TGCGCCAGCAGCTTCTTGACAGGGAGTGACGAGCAGTACTTC. The full variable domain, with the rest looked up from reference TRBV5-1 and TRBJ2-7, is KAGVTQTPRYLIKTRGQQVTLSCSPISGHRSVSWYQQTPGQGLQFLFEYFSETQRNKGNFPGRFSGRQFSNSRSEMNVSTLELGDSALYLCASSFLTGSDEQYFGPGTRLTVT.

In this sample, this clonotype turned up a few times. The chain combines TRBV27 with TRBJ2-5; D not resolved. The CDR3 has 12 amino acids. Trimming took off 4 bases at V and 7 bases at J, with 10 bases between the two ends. The V gene's germline CDR1 is MNHEY and CDR2 SMNVEV (reference sequence). CDR3 protein: CASSSTERTQYF. The CDR3 DNA sequence: TGTGCCAGCAGTTCGACGGAGAGGACCCAGTACTTC.

The chain has TRBV29-1 and TRBJ2-6; D is undetermined. Germline V gene data show CDR1 as SQVTM and CDR2 as ANQGSEA. The V gene lost 4 bases and the J gene lost 3 bases, with 13 bases spanning the gap. This CDR3 is 15 amino acids long. CDR3 bases: TGCAGCGTTGCAGCTCCAACCATTGGGGCCAACGTCCTGACTTTC. Protein: CSVAAPTIGANVLTF.

This clonotype occurred a few times. CDR3 protein: CASSQGSGRRNTGELFF. The DNA for the CDR3 is TGCGCCAGCAGCCAAGGCTCGGGACGCCGGAACACCGGGGAGCTGTTTTTT. The rearrangement uses TRBV4-1 and TRBJ2-2; D tentatively reads TRBD1 or TRBD2 (5 bases each). Germline CDR1 MGHRA, CDR2 YSYEKL. The germline V and J ends were trimmed by 1 base and 1 base, with 13 bases remaining between them. This CDR3 spans 17 amino acids.

This chain links TRBV5-1 with TRBJ1-1; D possibly corresponds to TRBD1 (6 bases). This CDR3 spans 13 amino acids. The V end lost 7 bases, the J end lost 4 bases, and 14 bases lay between the germline ends. The V gene's germline CDR1 is SGHRS and CDR2 YFSETQ. This CDR3 is CASVRQEGTEAFF. The DNA of the CDR3 is TGCGCCAGCGTTCGACAGGAAGGCACTGAAGCTTTCTTT.

The chain has TRBV4-1 and TRBJ1-5; TRBD1 agrees at 7 bases. The V and J ends lost 3 bases and 0 bases, in that order; junction bases with no gene match: 5. Per germline, CDR1 MGHRA and CDR2 YSYEKL. The length of the CDR3 is 16 residues. The CDR3 DNA sequence: TGCGCCAGCAGCCAGCTGACAGGGTATAGCAATCAGCCCCAGCATTTT. Protein: CASSQLTGYSNQPQHF.

The V gene is TRBV3-1, the J gene TRBJ1-3; unclear D gene. In germline, CDR1 is LGHDT, CDR2 YNNKEL (reference sequence). Trimming removed 0 bases at V and 1 base at J, with 7 bases between. The CDR3 totals 15 residues. CDR3 bases: TGTGCCAGCAGCCAAGATCGAGGATCTGGAAACACCATATATTTT. It is translated as CASSQDRGSGNTIYF.

This clonotype has more than one count but fewer than ten. The chain links TRBV7-9 to TRBJ2-7, with TRBD1 matching over 7 bases. V trimming: 5 bases; J trimming: 7 bases; junction bases outside the gene matches: 5. From germline, CDR1 is SEHNR and CDR2 FQNEAQ (reference sequence). The CDR3 loop spans 12 amino acids. The CDR3 is CASSGTVREQYF. Written as DNA, the CDR3 is TGTGCCAGCAGCGGGACAGTTAGGGAGCAGTACTTC.

This clonotype was seen a handful of times. The chain uses TRBV11-2 and TRBJ2-7; D ambiguous. There are 14 residues in the CDR3. The germline V and J ends were trimmed by 3 bases and 6 bases, with 15 bases remaining between them. The germline CDR1 and CDR2 sequences are SGHAT and FQNNGV. The CDR3 protein is CASSFTRMVGEQYF. The CDR3 nucleotides are TGTGCCAGCAGCTTTACGCGAATGGTTGGCGAGCAGTACTTC.

This clonotype came up a few times. The chain has TRBV7-2 and TRBJ2-5; D remains unclear. The CDR3 spans 12 residues. V was trimmed by 2 bases and J by 4 bases, leaving 5 bases between them. CDR1 is SGHTA, CDR2 FQGNSA, per germline. CDR3 DNA: TGTGCCAGCAGCTTATGGTCAGAGACCCAGTACTTC. Translated, it gives CASSLWSETQYF.

In this sample, this clonotype turned up many times. The gene calls are TRBV6-2 or TRBV6-3 and TRBJ2-4; TRBD2 aligns across 11 bases. Trimming took 0 bases from V and 3 from J; bases not matched to a gene: 16. Germline V gene sequence: CDR1 MNHEY, CDR2 SVGEGT. The CDR3 spans 21 residues. The CDR3 protein is CASSYSPALAGEVRGKNIQYF. The DNA of the CDR3 is TGTGCCAGCAGTTACTCCCCCGCACTAGCGGGAGAGGTTCGAGGCAAAAACATTCAGTACTTC.

This clonotype was observed a few times. This chain uses TRBV7-2 with TRBJ2-5; D not resolved. V was pared by 3 bases and J by 5 bases, with 10 bases between. The germline gives CDR1 SGHTA, CDR2 FQGNSA. The CDR3 totals 13 residues. CDR3 sequence: CASSFGTLETQYF. For the CDR3, the DNA is TGTGCCAGCAGCTTTGGTACTTTGGAGACCCAGTACTTC.

The chain carries TRBV12-3 or TRBV12-4 and TRBJ1-1; TRBD1 is a possible D gene (5 bases). Trimming left V 6 bases short and J 4 bases short, with 12 bases between. CDR3 length: 13 amino acids. The CDR3 DNA sequence: TGTGCCAGCAGCACGGGACGGGTCACTGAAGCTTTCTTT. The encoded protein is CASSTGRVTEAFF.